This T cell receptor beta chain came from a study of regulatory T cells in long-lasting Graves disease (dated by TCRdb to about 2021). Background for the entire study: In the newly diagnosed Graves' disease group, patients had been taking antithyroid drugs for less than 3 months. Patients with persistent Graves' disease were compared with patients with newly diagnosed Graves' disease using TCR sequencing and RNA sequencing of peripheral blood. The study took place in China and was registered as a clinical trial. A total of approximately 35 samples underwent TCR sequencing: around 13 from persistent and roughly 20 from newly diagnosed Graves' disease patients. Paper-wide results and their limitations: Persistent disease showed preferential use of TRBV28, TRBJ1-2 and TRBJ2-5, whereas newly diagnosed disease favored TRBV20-1 and TRBJ2-1. Patients with persistent disease shared more public clonotypes (fewer than 3,000) than newly diagnosed patients did (approximately 990). Because the primary lesion, thyroid tissue, could not be accessed, the study looked at peripheral blood alone. Compared with newly diagnosed patients, persistent Graves' disease patients had lower TCR Shannon entropy and fewer highly expanded clones, which suggests clonal expansion. Sequencing and analysis were limited to the TCR beta chain. The small sample size was acknowledged by the authors as a limitation that may reduce accuracy.

There are many counts of this clonotype. Its target antigen remains unknown. Base quality data are lacking; no much larger clone is found one base away. The sample's time point label is to be understood as: newly diagnosed GD, antithyroid drugs for less than 3 months. RNA was extracted from PBMCs in TRIzol for both TCR sequencing and RNA sequencing. Graves' disease was diagnosed according to American Thyroid Association guidelines. Patients for the study were recruited at an endocrinology department in Xi'an, China. Each patient gave approximately 10 milliliters of peripheral blood, collected in an EDTA anticoagulant tube. Ficoll Paque Plus density gradient separation was used to isolate PBMCs, and no further T cell sorting was performed. An Agilent 2100 Bioanalyzer and agarose gel were used to check RNA quality, while a NanoDrop 2000 measured RNA concentration. Library generation was performed with multiplex PCR. The sample was run on an Illumina HiSeq 4000. iRepertoire HTBI primers and Arm-PCR amplification of CDR3 regions were used to construct TCR beta libraries. Gel purification was performed on PCR products prior to sequencing. Processing in the source paper ran as follows. Across samples, around 58 TRBV and 12 to 15 TRBJ segments were identified and used for gene usage analysis of CDR3 amino acid clonotypes. COPE and FqMerger were used to merge the filtered high-quality paired reads into contigs. BLAST was used to align contigs to IMGT TRBV, TRBD and TRBJ reference genes, and CDR3 was defined according to IMGT. Any clonotype with a frequency above 0.1% was classified as a highly expanded clone. Repertoire diversity was measured by Shannon entropy, and V-J evenness by the Gini coefficient. A clonotype found in more than one individual was treated as public. The public sequencing data were trimmed at Q25 with fastp and processed into clonotypes with MiXCR by TCRdb, which kept only in-frame beta chains. All rows with the same CDR3 protein become a single entry with the most common DNA and genes. The V and J calls, along with clone size, are taken from TCRdb and not from the paper's own processing. The sample table contains a few hundred thousand distinct CDR3 sequences; only one count was recorded for roughly 21% of them. The ten most abundant clones make up around 14% of the sample.

Sequences MDHEN (CDR1) and SYDVKM (CDR2) are obtained from the germline V gene. Spanning cysteine to phenylalanine, the CDR3 consists of 16 amino acids. Solely the CDR3 DNA is kept, with 48 bases framed from the first base. V lost 4 bases and J lost 0 bases, and the count of bases not matched to a germline gene is 9. The sequencing used peripheral blood mononuclear cells (PBMCs), collected at new diagnosis, from a patient treated with antithyroid drugs. The chain uses TRBV28 and TRBJ2-7, and 7 bases in between align with TRBD1. The receptor comes from a female donor with Graves disease. The nucleotide sequence is TGTGCCAGCAGTTGGGGTGGGGCAGGGGGCTCCTACGAGCAGTACTTC. Translated, it reads CASSWGGAGGSYEQYF.